The text below deals with one T cell receptor beta chain. This specimen belongs to a study of cytomegalovirus exposure and HLA in healthy donors. Vbeta (60) and Jbeta (13) primers were used in the PCR. Data came from immunoSEQ multiplex PCR; TCRdb stores just in-frame clones and leaves some out. The specimen's table records about 170,000 clones. V trimming: 2 bases; J trimming: 4 bases; junction bases outside the gene matches: 4. The CDR3 loop spans 15 amino acids. Germline V gene lookup returns CDR1 SEHNR and CDR2 FQNEAQ (reference sequence). This TCR came from a woman under 30 in good health and CMV-seropositive. V is TRBV7-9 and J is TRBJ2-1; 8 bases align to TRBD2. Specimen: PBMCs. In DNA form, the CDR3 reads TGTGCCAGCAGCTTACCGGGAGGGCGGTACAATGAGCAGTTCTTC. Translating it yields CASSLPGGRYNEQFF.